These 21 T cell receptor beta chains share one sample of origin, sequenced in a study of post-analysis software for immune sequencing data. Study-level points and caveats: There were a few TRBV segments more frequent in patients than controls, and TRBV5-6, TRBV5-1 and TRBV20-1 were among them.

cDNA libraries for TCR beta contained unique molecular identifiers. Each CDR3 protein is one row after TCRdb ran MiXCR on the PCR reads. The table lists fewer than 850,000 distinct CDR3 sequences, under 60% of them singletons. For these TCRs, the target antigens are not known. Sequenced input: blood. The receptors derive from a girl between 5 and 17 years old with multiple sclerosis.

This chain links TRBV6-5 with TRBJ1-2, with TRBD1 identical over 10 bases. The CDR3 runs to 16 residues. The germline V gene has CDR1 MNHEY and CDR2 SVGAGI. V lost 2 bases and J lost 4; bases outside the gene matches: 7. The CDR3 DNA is TGTGCCAGCAGTTACGCCCGGGACAGGGGTGGCTATGGCTACACCTTC. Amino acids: CASSYARDRGGYGYTF.

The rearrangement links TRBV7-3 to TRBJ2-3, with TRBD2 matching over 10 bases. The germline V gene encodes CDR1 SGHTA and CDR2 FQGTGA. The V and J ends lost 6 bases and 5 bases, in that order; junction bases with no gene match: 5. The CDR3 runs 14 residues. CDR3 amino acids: CASSWTSGRDTQYF. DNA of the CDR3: TGTGCCAGCAGTTGGACTAGCGGCCGAGATACGCAGTATTTT.

The CDR3 DNA reads TGCGCCAGCAGCCTGCCTAGGACTAGCGGGGGTGGATGGGATGAGCAGTTCTTC. Residues: CASSLPRTSGGGWDEQFF. The chain is built from TRBV5-1 and TRBJ2-1; TRBD2 matches 13 bases. Unmatched junction bases numbered 15, after V lost 4 bases and J lost 8 bases. Germline V lookup: CDR1 SGHRS, CDR2 YFSETQ. The CDR3 contains 18 residues. Based on the CDR3 plus reference TRBV5-1 and TRBJ2-1, the full variable domain is KAGVTQTPRYLIKTRGQQVTLSCSPISGHRSVSWYQQTPGQGLQFLFEYFSETQRNKGNFPGRFSGRQFSNSRSEMNVSTLELGDSALYLCASSLPRTSGGGWDEQFFGPGTRLTVL.

Here the CDR3 reads CSARGADTPYDEQYF. CDR3 nucleotides: TGCAGTGCTAGAGGAGCAGATACACCTTATGACGAGCAGTACTTC. The J gene is TRBJ2-7, the V gene TRBV20-1; D is uncertain. This CDR3 contains 15 residues. Trimming cost V 1 base and J 5 bases, with 18 bases left between them. From germline, CDR1 is DFQATT and CDR2 SNEGSKA (reference sequence).

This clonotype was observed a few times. CDR3 bases: TGTGCCAGCAGATCCACATATTTAACGGAAGCTTTCTTT. It is translated as CASRSTYLTEAFF. The J gene is TRBJ1-1, the V gene TRBV6-5, with no clear D. This CDR3 region has 13 residues. CDR1 is MNHEY, CDR2 SVGAGI, per germline. V gave up 6 bases and J gave up 8 bases, with 16 bases separating them.

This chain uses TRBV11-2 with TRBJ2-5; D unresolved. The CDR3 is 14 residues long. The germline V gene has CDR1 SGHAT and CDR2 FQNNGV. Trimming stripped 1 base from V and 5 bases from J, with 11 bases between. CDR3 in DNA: TGTGCCAGCAGCTTAGTAGGTAACTTCGAGACCCAGTACTTC. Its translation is CASSLVGNFETQYF.

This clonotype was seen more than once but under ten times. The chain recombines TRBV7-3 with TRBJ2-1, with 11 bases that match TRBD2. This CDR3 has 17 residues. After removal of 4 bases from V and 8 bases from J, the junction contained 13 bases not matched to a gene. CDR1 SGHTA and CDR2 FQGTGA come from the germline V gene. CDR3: CASSSLAGVASQHEQFF. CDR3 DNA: TGTGCCAGCAGCTCACTAGCGGGAGTCGCCAGTCAGCATGAGCAGTTCTTC.

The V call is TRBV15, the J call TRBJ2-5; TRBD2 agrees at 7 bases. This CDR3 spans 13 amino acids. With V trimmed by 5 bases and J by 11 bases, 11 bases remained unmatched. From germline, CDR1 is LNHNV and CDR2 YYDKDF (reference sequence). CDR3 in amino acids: CATSPGTTSKQYF. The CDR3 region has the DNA TGTGCCACCAGCCCCGGGACTACTTCTAAGCAGTACTTC.

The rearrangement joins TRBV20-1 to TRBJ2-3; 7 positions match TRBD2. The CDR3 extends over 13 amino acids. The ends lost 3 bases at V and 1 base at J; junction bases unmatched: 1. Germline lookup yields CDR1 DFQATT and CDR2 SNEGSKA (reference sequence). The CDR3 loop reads CSARAGGTDTQYF. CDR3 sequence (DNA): TGCAGTGCTAGGGCGGGGGGCACAGATACGCAGTATTTT.

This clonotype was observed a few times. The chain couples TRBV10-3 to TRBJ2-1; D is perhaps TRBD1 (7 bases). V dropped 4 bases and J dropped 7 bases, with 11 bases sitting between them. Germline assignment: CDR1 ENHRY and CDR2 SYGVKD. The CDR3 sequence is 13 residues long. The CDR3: CAISGAGGNEQFF. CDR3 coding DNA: TGTGCCATCAGTGGGGCAGGGGGGAATGAGCAGTTCTTC.

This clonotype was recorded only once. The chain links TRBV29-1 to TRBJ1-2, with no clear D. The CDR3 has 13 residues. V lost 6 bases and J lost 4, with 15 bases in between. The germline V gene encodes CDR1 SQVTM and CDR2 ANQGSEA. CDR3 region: CSVERTAFYGYTF. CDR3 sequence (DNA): TGCAGCGTCGAACGGACGGCATTCTATGGCTACACCTTC.

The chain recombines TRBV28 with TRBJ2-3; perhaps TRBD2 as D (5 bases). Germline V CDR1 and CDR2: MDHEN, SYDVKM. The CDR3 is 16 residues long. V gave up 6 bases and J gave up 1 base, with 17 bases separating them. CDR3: CASSPESKRGTDTQYF. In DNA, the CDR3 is TGTGCCAGCAGCCCTGAGTCCAAGAGGGGCACAGATACGCAGTATTTT.

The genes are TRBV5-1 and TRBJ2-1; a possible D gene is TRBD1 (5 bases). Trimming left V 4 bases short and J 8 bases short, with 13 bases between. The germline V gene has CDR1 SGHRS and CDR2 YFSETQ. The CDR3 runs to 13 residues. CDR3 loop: CASSPLVGDEQFF. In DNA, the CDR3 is TGCGCCAGCAGCCCCCTTGTAGGGGATGAGCAGTTCTTC.

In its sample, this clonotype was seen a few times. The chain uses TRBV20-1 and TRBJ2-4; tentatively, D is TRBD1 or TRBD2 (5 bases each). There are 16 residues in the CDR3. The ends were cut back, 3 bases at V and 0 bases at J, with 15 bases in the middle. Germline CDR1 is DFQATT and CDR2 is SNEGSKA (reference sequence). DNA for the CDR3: TGCAGTGCTAGGCTAAAGGGACCCCCAGCCAAAAACATTCAGTACTTC. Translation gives CSARLKGPPAKNIQYF.

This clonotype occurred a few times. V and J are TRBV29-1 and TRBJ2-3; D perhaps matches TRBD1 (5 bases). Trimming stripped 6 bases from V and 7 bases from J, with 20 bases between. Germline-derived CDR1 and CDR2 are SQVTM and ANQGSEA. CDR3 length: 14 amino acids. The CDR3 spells CSVLPGSGGYTQYF. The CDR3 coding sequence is TGCAGCGTCCTCCCAGGGTCGGGCGGATATACGCAGTATTTT.

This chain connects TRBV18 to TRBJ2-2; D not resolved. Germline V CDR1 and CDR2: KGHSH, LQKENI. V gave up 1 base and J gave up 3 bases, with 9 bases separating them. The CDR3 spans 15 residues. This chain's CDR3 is CASSPREADTGELFF. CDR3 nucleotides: TGTGCCAGCTCACCACGGGAAGCAGACACCGGGGAGCTGTTTTTT.

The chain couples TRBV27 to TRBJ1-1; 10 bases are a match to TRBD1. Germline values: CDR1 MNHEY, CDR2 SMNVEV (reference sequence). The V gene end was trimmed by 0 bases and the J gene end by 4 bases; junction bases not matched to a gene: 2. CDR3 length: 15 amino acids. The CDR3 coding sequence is TGTGCCAGCAGTTTATCCGGGACAGGGGTCACTGAAGCTTTCTTT. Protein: CASSLSGTGVTEAFF.

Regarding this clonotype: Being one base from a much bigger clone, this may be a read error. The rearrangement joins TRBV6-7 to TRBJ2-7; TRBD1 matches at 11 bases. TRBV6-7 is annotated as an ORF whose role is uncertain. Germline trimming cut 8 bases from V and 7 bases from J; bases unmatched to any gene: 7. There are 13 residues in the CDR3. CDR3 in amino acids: CASGTGGENEQYF. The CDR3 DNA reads TGTGCCAGCGGGACAGGGGGTGAAAATGAGCAGTACTTC.

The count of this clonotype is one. CDR3 bases: TGTGCCAGCAGCGCAACAGCAGCCGCGGGTCCCGCTTTCCCCATTCAGTACTTC. Amino acids: CASSATAAAGPAFPIQYF. The chain recombines TRBV7-9 with TRBJ2-4, with D possibly being TRBD2 (5 bases). Germline-derived CDR1 and CDR2 are SEHNR and FQNEAQ (reference sequence). The CDR3 covers 18 residues. V shed 5 bases and J shed 9 bases, with 29 bases lying between them.

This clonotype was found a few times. CDR3 in amino acids: CASSLSSPTSGLSYEQYF. The CDR3 DNA sequence: TGTGCCAGCAGTTTATCATCCCCCACTAGCGGGTTGAGCTACGAGCAGTACTTC. The chain carries TRBV27 and TRBJ2-7; 9 positions match TRBD2. The ends lost 0 bases at V and 3 bases at J; junction bases unmatched: 12. This CDR3 spans 18 amino acids. The germline V gene has CDR1 MNHEY and CDR2 SMNVEV (reference sequence).

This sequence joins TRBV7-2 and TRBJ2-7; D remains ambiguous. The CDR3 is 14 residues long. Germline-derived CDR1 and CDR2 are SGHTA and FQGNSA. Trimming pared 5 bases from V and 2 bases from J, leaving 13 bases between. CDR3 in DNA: TGTGCCAGCAGCCGGAAGGCTCTCACCTACGAGCAGTACTTC. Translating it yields CASSRKALTYEQYF.